The next 15 T cell receptor beta chains were all read from a single sample in a study of blood T cells in healthy people across ages. A sample-barcoded 5' primer and a J-beta primer mix were used in a second PCR of roughly 7 to 12 cycles. TCRdb reprocessed the 5' RACE reads via MiXCR and lists one record per CDR3 protein. The sample yields around 2 million distinct CDR3 sequences, roughly two fifths seen once. Sequencing was done on a sample of blood. These receptor sequences come from a human donor in good health.

For this clonotype: Mismatch with germline at one junction end may stem from a read error. The V and J genes are TRBV27 and TRBJ2-4, with TRBD2 matching 11 bases. Germline V lookup: CDR1 MNHEY, CDR2 SMNVEV (reference sequence). This CDR3 comprises 19 residues. The CDR3 DNA sequence: TGCGCCAGCAGTCTCGGTTTACTAGCGGGGGTTGGGGTCAAAAACATTCAGTACTTC. This codes for CASSLGLLAGVGVKNIQYF.

This clonotype was counted between two and nine times. This sequence joins TRBV24-1 and TRBJ1-2, with TRBD1 identical over 8 bases. Germline CDR1 reads KGHDR; CDR2 reads SFDVKD. The ends lost 3 bases at V and 8 bases at J; junction bases unmatched: 13. There are 16 residues in the CDR3. The CDR3 DNA reads TGTGCCACCAGTGATCCCACACGGGACAGGTCAACCGGCTACACCTTC. Residues: CATSDPTRDRSTGYTF.

Ten or more counts support this clonotype. The chain is built from TRBV6-5 and TRBJ1-2; D not resolved. In germline, CDR1 is MNHEY, CDR2 SVGAGI. This CDR3 is 13 amino acids long. Trimming took 2 bases from V and 0 from J, leaving 4 bases between them. CDR3 residues: CASSYRSNYGYTF. The CDR3 nucleotides are TGTGCCAGCAGTTACCGCTCTAACTATGGCTACACCTTC.

This clonotype was counted only a few times. The chain links TRBV28 to TRBJ2-7; a weak D match, TRBD1 (5 bases). Trimming stripped 6 bases from V and 3 bases from J, with 15 bases between. The CDR3 is 14 residues long. CDR1 MDHEN and CDR2 SYDVKM come from the germline V gene. In DNA, the CDR3 is TGTGCCAGCAGGTCTTACGGACAAAACTACGAGCAGTACTTC. This sequence encodes CASRSYGQNYEQYF.

The chain recombines TRBV9 with TRBJ2-7; TRBD2 might be the D (6 bases). The CDR3 sequence is 15 residues long. Trimming pared 4 bases from V and 7 bases from J, leaving 21 bases between. The germline CDR1 and CDR2 sequences are SGDLS and YYNGEE. The CDR3 region is CASSQTRGTYNEQYF. The CDR3, as DNA: TGTGCCAGCAGCCAAACTCGGGGGACCTACAATGAGCAGTACTTC.

J is TRBJ2-4 and V is TRBV28; TRBD1 matches 7 bases. The CDR3 is made up of 15 amino acids. J was trimmed by 4 bases and V by 6 bases; bases with no gene match: 9. Germline V gene lookup returns CDR1 MDHEN and CDR2 SYDVKM. CDR3 nucleotides: TGTGCCAGCAGCTCGAGACAGGGCAAGAAAAACATTCAGTACTTC. It codes for CASSSRQGKKNIQYF.

This chain connects TRBV4-3 to TRBJ2-3; 7 nucleotides align to TRBD2. This CDR3 region has 18 residues. Germline V gene data show CDR1 as LGHNA and CDR2 as YSLEER. The ends lost 0 bases at V and 3 bases at J; junction bases unmatched: 12. In nucleotides, the CDR3 is TGCGCCAGCAGCCAAGATCTTTCCGGCGGGGGTAGGACAGATACGCAGTATTTT. Protein: CASSQDLSGGGRTDTQYF.

The V and J genes are TRBV4-3 and TRBJ2-5, with 12 nucleotides matching TRBD1. Trimming took 2 bases from V and 11 from J; bases not matched to a gene: 12. The CDR3 extends over 16 amino acids. Germline assignment: CDR1 LGHNA and CDR2 YSLEER. CDR3: CASSQQVGTGGNEQYF. The CDR3 nucleotides read TGCGCCAGCAGCCAACAGGTCGGGACAGGGGGCAATGAGCAGTACTTC.

For this clonotype: One base away lies a much larger clone, so this may be a sequencing read error. The chain combines TRBV5-1 with TRBJ2-7; D may be TRBD1 (6 bases). The CDR3 has 16 amino acids. Germline CDR1 reads SGHRS; CDR2 reads YFSETQ. CDR3 residues: CASGLNPTGTPYEQYF. For the CDR3, the DNA is TGCGCCAGCGGCTTGAACCCTACAGGGACCCCCTACGAGCAGTACTTC. Complete variable domain (other parts from reference TRBV5-1 and TRBJ2-7): KAGVTQTPRYLIKTRGQQVTLSCSPISGHRSVSWYQQTPGQGLQFLFEYFSETQRNKGNFPGRFSGRQFSNSRSEMNVSTLELGDSALYLCASGLNPTGTPYEQYFGPGTRLTVT.

The rearrangement uses TRBV3-1 and TRBJ2-1; TRBD2 matches at 9 bases. CDR3 length: 16 residues. Germline V gene data show CDR1 as LGHDT and CDR2 as YNNKEL (reference sequence). J was trimmed by 5 bases and V by 4 bases; bases with no gene match: 9. The CDR3 DNA reads as TGTGCCAGCAGCCTAGACGCGGGGGGGCCCCACAATGAGCAGTTCTTC. As protein: CASSLDAGGPHNEQFF.

The J gene is TRBJ2-2, the V gene TRBV5-1; possible D gene TRBD2, 6 bases. This CDR3 region has 15 residues. Germline CDR1 is SGHRS and CDR2 is YFSETQ. V lost 5 bases, J lost 3 bases, and 14 bases lay in between. The DNA for the CDR3 is TGCGCCAGCAGTATGACGACTAGGGACACCGGGGAGCTGTTTTTT. It translates to CASSMTTRDTGELFF.

V and J are TRBV12-3 or TRBV12-4 and TRBJ1-2, with 8 bases that match TRBD1. The CDR3 is 12 residues long. Trimming removed 7 bases from V and 6 bases from J; junction bases left unmatched: 4. In DNA, the CDR3 is TGTGCCAGCACCACGACAGGGGATGGCTACACCTTC. This codes for CASTTTGDGYTF.

This clonotype showed up just a few times. This chain uses TRBV6-2 or TRBV6-3 with TRBJ1-5, with D perhaps matching TRBD1 (6 bases). Germline CDR1 reads MNHEY; CDR2 reads SVGEGT. The CDR3 has 16 residues. V lost 4 bases, J lost 0 bases, and 13 bases lay in between. This chain's CDR3 is CASSSQGFLSNQPQHF. The CDR3 DNA sequence: TGTGCCAGCAGTTCACAGGGTTTCCTTAGCAATCAGCCCCAGCATTTT.

This rearrangement joins TRBV12-3 or TRBV12-4 to TRBJ1-1; 8 bases line up with TRBD1. The CDR3 length is 15 residues. V shed 3 bases and J 4 bases; nucleotides not matched to a gene: 7. The CDR3 nucleotides are TGTGCCAGCAGTTTTTCCCCCACAGGGGGCACTGAAGCTTTCTTT. It yields the protein CASSFSPTGGTEAFF.

This clonotype was seen more than once but under ten times. An end of the junction does not agree with germline; a read error may underlie this. This chain joins TRBV20-1 and TRBJ2-4; no clear D. The better agreement between TRBJ2-7 and the DNA end casts doubt on the J call. This CDR3 has 14 residues. CDR1 is DFQATT, CDR2 SNEGSKA, per germline (reference sequence). CDR3 DNA: TGCAGTGCTGGAGATAGGGTTTTGGGCCACGAGCAGTACTTC. Amino acids: CSAGDRVLGHEQYF.